This T cell receptor beta chain was documented in a study of regulatory T cells in long-lasting Graves disease. Whole-study context: Treatment with antithyroid drugs for over 5 years, together with positive TSH receptor antibodies, meant persistent Graves' disease.

As to time point: persistent/refractory GD, antithyroid drugs over 5 years with positive TRAb. RNA extracted from PBMCs served as the sequencing template. The collection involved drawing 8.5 to 9 milliliters of peripheral blood into EDTA tubes. CDR1 is ENHRY and CDR2 is SYGVKD in the germline V gene. This CDR3 spans 15 amino acids. V shed 8 bases, J shed 0 bases, and the junction held 6 bases outside the gene matches. Details on this clonotype: Its antigen is unknown.

In building TCR beta libraries, iRepertoire HTBI primers were used together with Arm-PCR of CDR3 regions. In TCRdb, the multiplex PCR reads were re-called with MiXCR into one record per CDR3 protein. The sample lists about 460,000 distinct CDR3 sequences; roughly 23% were seen once. General study results and limits: TCR diversity was lower in persistent Graves' patients (versus newly diagnosed ones).

The TCR sequence derives from a female donor with Graves disease. This chain joins TRBV10-3 and TRBJ1-1; 10 nucleotides match TRBD1. The starting material was peripheral blood mononuclear cells (PBMCs), obtained when the disease was refractory, from a patient treated with antithyroid drugs. CDR3 amino acids: CAISRTGGMNTEAFF. The CDR3 nucleotides read TGTGCCATCTCCCGGACAGGGGGGATGAACACTGAAGCTTTCTTT.